This T cell receptor beta chain was recovered during a study of T cell responses to AZD1222 COVID-19 vaccine. Regarding the study as a whole: An increase in Spike-specific TCR breadth and depth was observed after two AZD1222 doses. In a largely white British group with more females than males, clonal diversity was possibly underestimated.

Assay used: immunoSEQ multiplex PCR; TCRdb lists only in-frame clones, some missing. This sample has some 90,000 clones, with around nine tenths found just once. Note on this clone: Its antigen is as yet unknown.

CDR1 SGHTA and CDR2 FQGNSA come from the germline V gene. The CDR3 has 18 residues. The ends were cut back, 0 bases at V and 4 bases at J, with 16 bases in the middle. The sample here was peripheral blood, taken on day 0 of MenACWY control vaccination. The chain carries TRBV7-2 and TRBJ2-6; maybe TRBD1 (5 bases). The sequence came from an adult in good health. The CDR3 is CASSLARQPLSGANVLTF. The CDR3 region has the DNA TGTGCCAGCAGCTTAGCGAGACAGCCACTTAGCGGGGCCAACGTCCTGACTTTC.